Listed here are 2 T cell receptor beta chains from one sample, sequenced in a study of graft-versus-host responses after intestinal transplantation. No cognate antigen is known for these TCRs. Assay used: immunoSEQ multiplex PCR; TCRdb lists only in-frame clones, some missing. The data contain tens of thousands of clones, around 90% of them singletons. The sample here was unstimulated CD4+ T cells sorted from spleen or lymph node cells, taken before intestinal transplant. The receptors derive from a human donor who received an intestinal transplant.

The chain is built from TRBV20-1 and TRBJ1-2; a weak D match, TRBD1 (5 bases). Germline V gene data show CDR1 as DFQATT and CDR2 as SNEGSKA (reference sequence). The CDR3 spans 11 residues. V lost 2 bases and J lost 8, with 9 bases in between. This chain's CDR3 is CSARSGGGYTF. CDR3 nucleotides: TGCAGTGCTAGAAGCGGGGGGGGCTACACCTTC.

The chain links TRBV7-9 to TRBJ2-1; TRBD2 matches at 7 bases. Per the germline V gene, CDR1 is SEHNR and CDR2 is FQNEAQ (reference sequence). This CDR3 has 15 residues. Trimming removed 0 bases from V and 2 bases from J; junction bases left unmatched: 1. This chain's CDR3 is CASSLAAGAYNEQFF. DNA of the CDR3: TGTGCCAGCAGCTTAGCCGCGGGGGCCTACAATGAGCAGTTCTTC. Looking up the rest from reference TRBV7-9 and TRBJ2-1 gives the full variable domain: DTGVSQNPRHKITKRGQNVTFRCDPISEHNRLYWYRQTLGQGPEFLTYFQNEAQLEKSRLLSDRFSAERPKGSFSTLEIQRTEQGDSAMYLCASSLAAGAYNEQFFGPGTRLTVL.